This T cell receptor beta chain was sequenced in a study of human T cells and chemical hapten exposure. One entry per CDR3 protein results from TCRdb running MiXCR on the RACE reads. The sample has 35,000 or so distinct CDR3 sequences, approximately 10% seen once. Regarding time point: pre-sensitization, week 0. Treatment noted: therapeutic diphenylcyclopropenone sensitization with weekly scalp DPC. Researchers extracted total RNA from unfractionated whole blood. This clonotype was seen many times. Trimming took 1 base from V and 7 from J, leaving 13 bases between them. This CDR3 has 14 amino acids. Germline V gene lookup returns CDR1 SEHNR and CDR2 FQNEAQ (reference sequence).

This clonotype was sampled from a man aged 50 to 60 with alopecia areata. Some clones in this sample may be carry-over from other donors' samples. This chain links TRBV7-9 with TRBJ1-1; D is undetermined. The sample was whole blood, taken in connection with sensitization to the hapten diphenylcyclopropenone (DPC). CDR3 nucleotide sequence: TGTGCCAGCAGCTTAGATCGTAGAGGTATTGAAGCTTTCTTT. Translation: CASSLDRRGIEAFF.